The 12 T cell receptor beta chains presented below share a single source sample, sequenced in a study of human T cells and chemical hapten exposure. Indicated time point: pre-sensitization, week 0. Indicated treatment: therapeutic diphenylcyclopropenone sensitization with weekly scalp DPC. MiXCR was run by TCRdb on the RACE reads, yielding one entry per CDR3 protein. The table includes around 300,000 distinct CDR3 sequences, over 7.5% detected once. Sequencing was performed on whole blood, taken in connection with sensitization to the hapten diphenylcyclopropenone (DPC). The source of these receptors is a young man with alopecia areata. Some clones in this sample may be carry-over from other donors' samples.

This clonotype was observed at least ten times. The rearrangement links TRBV9 to TRBJ1-6, with D possibly TRBD1 on 5 matching bases. V lost 3 bases and J 6 bases, leaving 13 bases between the germline ends. This CDR3 has 15 amino acids. Germline V gene sequence: CDR1 SGDLS, CDR2 YYNGEE. The CDR3 nucleotides read TGTGCCAGCAGCGAGGTCGGGGCTACTAATTCACCCCTCCACTTT. It specifies CASSEVGATNSPLHF. The variable domain in full, completed from reference TRBV9 and TRBJ1-6, reads DSGVTQTPKHLITATGQRVTLRCSPRSGDLSVYWYQQSLDQGLQFLIQYYNGEERAKGNILERFSAQQFPDLHSELNLSSLELGDSALYFCASSEVGATNSPLHFGNGTRLTVT.

This chain uses TRBV3-2 with TRBJ2-7; no DNA check was done on the table's D call, TRBD1. TRBV3-2 is flagged as a pseudogene. This CDR3 has 18 residues. Here the CDR3 reads CASSQRITDSSFSYEQYV. The CDR3 DNA reads as TGTGCCAGCAGCCAACGAATAACCGACAGCAGCTTCTCCTACGAGCAGTACGTC.

This clonotype has only a few counts. The chain is built from TRBV20-1 and TRBJ1-3, with 7 bases that match TRBD1. The length of the CDR3 is 15 residues. Per germline, CDR1 DFQATT and CDR2 SNEGSKA (reference sequence). With V trimmed by 4 bases and J by 5 bases, 11 bases remained unmatched. The CDR3 spells CSATQRQGNRNTIYF. CDR3 in DNA: TGCAGTGCTACCCAGAGACAGGGCAATAGAAACACCATATATTTT.

This clonotype was seen ten or more times. The chain has TRBV29-1 and TRBJ2-5; D unresolved. This CDR3 comprises 12 residues. V shed 3 bases and J shed 2 bases, with 7 bases lying between them. Germline values: CDR1 SQVTM, CDR2 ANQGSEA. The CDR3, as DNA: TGCAGCGTTGAGGGTGGACAAGAGACCCAGTACTTC. Translating it yields CSVEGGQETQYF.

This clonotype was counted only a few times. This chain links TRBV3-1 with TRBJ1-1, with TRBD1 as a possible D gene (6 bases). The CDR3 consists of 15 residues. V was cut by 1 base and J by 3 bases, with 12 bases left in between. Germline CDR1 is LGHDT and CDR2 is YNNKEL (reference sequence). CDR3 nucleotide sequence: TGTGCCAGCAGCCAAGTGAGGGGGTTTGACACTGAAGCTTTCTTT. Amino acids: CASSQVRGFDTEAFF. The complete variable domain, with remaining parts taken from reference TRBV3-1 and TRBJ1-1, reads DTAVSQTPKYLVTQMGNDKSIKCEQNLGHDTMYWYKQDSKKFLKIMFSYNNKELIINETVPNRFSPKSPDKAHLNLHINSLELGDSAVYFCASSQVRGFDTEAFFGQGTRLTVV.

This clonotype was counted only a few times. V and J are TRBV6-5 and TRBJ2-7; no clear D gene. Germline loops: CDR1 MNHEY, CDR2 SVGAGI. There are 15 residues in the CDR3. V lost 5 bases and J 6 bases, leaving 20 bases between the germline ends. The CDR3 sequence: CASSRTTPVVSEQYF. The DNA for the CDR3 is TGTGCCAGCAGTCGGACGACCCCTGTCGTCTCCGAGCAGTACTTC.

V and J are TRBV11-2 and TRBJ2-2, with 8 positions matching TRBD2. The CDR3 runs 15 residues. From germline, CDR1 is SGHAT and CDR2 FQNNGV. V trimming: 5 bases; J trimming: 6 bases; junction bases outside the gene matches: 8. This chain's CDR3 is CASSRSLAEAGELFF. Here the CDR3 DNA reads TGTGCCAGCAGCAGATCACTAGCGGAGGCCGGGGAGCTGTTTTTT.

This clonotype appeared a few times. This chain links TRBV6-2 or TRBV6-3 with TRBJ1-5; 9 bases are shared with TRBD1. Per the germline V gene, CDR1 is MNHEY and CDR2 is SVGEGT. CDR3 length: 15 amino acids. The V segment lost 5 bases and the J segment 7 bases; nucleotides outside the gene matches: 9. The CDR3 nucleotides read TGTGCCAGCAGTCCGGACAGGGGTTTTAGACAGCCCCAGCATTTT. It yields the protein CASSPDRGFRQPQHF.

This clonotype was counted between two and nine times. V gene TRBV6-2 or TRBV6-3 combines with J gene TRBJ1-2; no clear D. CDR3 length: 13 residues. Germline V lookup: CDR1 MNHEY, CDR2 SVGEGT. Trimming left V 2 bases short and J 4 bases short, with 8 bases between. CDR3 bases: TGTGCCAGCAGTTACGAGACGTCCTATGGCTACACCTTC. This codes for CASSYETSYGYTF.

The chain joins TRBV6-5 to TRBJ1-2, with D possibly TRBD1 on 5 matching bases. V lost 5 bases and J lost 4, with 20 bases in between. This CDR3 contains 16 residues. Per the germline V gene, CDR1 is MNHEY and CDR2 is SVGAGI. The CDR3 is CASSLLGQGESYGYTF. The CDR3, as DNA: TGTGCCAGCAGTCTACTCGGCCAGGGCGAAAGCTATGGCTACACCTTC.

In this sample, this clonotype turned up a few times. This sequence joins TRBV29-1 and TRBJ2-3; weak D call: TRBD2 (6 bases). Per germline, CDR1 SQVTM and CDR2 ANQGSEA. The V and J ends lost 5 bases and 5 bases respectively, with 17 bases between them. The CDR3 spans 14 residues. CDR3 region: CSVFTAGTKDTQYF. The CDR3 coding sequence is TGCAGCGTTTTCACGGCGGGGACCAAAGATACGCAGTATTTT.

This clonotype was detected ten times or more. The chain employs TRBV28 and TRBJ2-3; D possibly uses TRBD1 or TRBD2 (6 bases each). The ends were cut back, 8 bases at V and 7 bases at J, with 19 bases in the middle. This CDR3 spans 14 amino acids. The germline V gene has CDR1 MDHEN and CDR2 SYDVKM. As DNA, the CDR3 is TGTGCCAGCTTTTCTGGGGGGCTGGCATATACGCAGTATTTT. Translation: CASFSGGLAYTQYF.